This T cell receptor (beta chain) was sequenced for a study of blood T cell repertoires in COVID-19 (TCRdb year 2020). Some background on the complete study: Collaborator samples came from the United States, Italy and Spain and covered acute and convalescent phases of COVID-19. Nearly every sample came with metadata listing a de-identified subject ID, COVID-19 status, age in years and sex. Samples came from the ongoing ImmuneRACE study (first 160 participants) plus 1,254 subjects from 6 global collaborators. The dataset comprised deeply sampled blood TCRbeta repertoires from subjects exposed to, actively infected with, or recovered from COVID-19. The repertoires were released in a freely available public database intended as a resource for research on the immune response to SARS-CoV-2. The prospective study material was composed of cDNA or gDNA derived from T cells, B-cell-depleted T cells, or PBMCs. HLA class I and class II types, where available, came from metadata supplied by the sample provider rather than from assay-based typing. What the authors observed across the whole study: The amount of clinical and demographic metadata varied by source and participant and was provided uncurated.

Samples from volunteer blood donors who had recovered from COVID-19 were contributed by a second Seattle source. Collaborating institutions collected whole blood in K2EDTA tubes following their own protocols. Collaborator samples were shipped for TCRbeta analysis as frozen whole blood, isolated PBMCs, or DNA extracted from either sample type. TCRbeta CDR3 regions were amplified from genomic DNA by means of the immunoSEQ Assay, a bias-controlled multiplex PCR. In the authors' own workflow: The number of nucleated cells in each sample was estimated from the amplification of reference gene primers within the assay. Sequence reads were collapsed and filtered to measure the absolute abundance of every unique TCRbeta CDR3 rearrangement. For each sample, productive Simpson clonality was calculated by taking the square root of Simpson's diversity index across productive rearrangements. This is the immuneACCESS table as TCRdb keeps it, with only in-frame sequences that have V and J called. A part of the clones is gone; compared with another copy, unresolved V genes explain less than half, and the rest is unexplained. V and J calls and clone size are copied from that table; D and trimming were computed from the DNA. Present in this sample are 250,000 to 350,000 clones, around 87% of which were seen just once. The ten largest clones take up less than 2.5% of the sample.

In regard to this clone: This receptor's antigen is unknown. Per-base quality was not reported, and no clone a single base away is much larger than it.

The CDR1 and CDR2 encoded by the germline V gene are SGHNT and YENEEA. V trim: 5 bases; J trim: 3 bases; unmatched bases: 4. Including the terminal cysteine and phenylalanine, the CDR3 comprises 14 residues. Of all the DNA, just the CDR3 is kept, 42 bases in frame from base 1. This sequence uses TRBV11-3 and TRBJ2-5; the junction holds 9 bases that match TRBD1. The clonotype comes from a young woman who had recovered from COVID-19. The sample was peripheral blood. For the CDR3, the sequence is CASSGRDREETQYF. DNA sequence: TGTGCCAGCAGCGGACGGGACAGGGAAGAGACCCAGTACTTC.